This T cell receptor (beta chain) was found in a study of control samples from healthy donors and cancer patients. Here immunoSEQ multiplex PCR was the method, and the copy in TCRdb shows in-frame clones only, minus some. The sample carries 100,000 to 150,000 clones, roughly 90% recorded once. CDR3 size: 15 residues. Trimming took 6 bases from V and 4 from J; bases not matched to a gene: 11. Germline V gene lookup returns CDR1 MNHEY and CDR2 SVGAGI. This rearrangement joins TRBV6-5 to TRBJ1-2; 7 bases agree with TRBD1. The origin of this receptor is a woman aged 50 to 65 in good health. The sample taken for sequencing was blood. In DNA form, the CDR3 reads TGTGCCAGCAGCCGAACCTTACAGGGGACCTATGGCTACACCTTC. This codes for CASSRTLQGTYGYTF.